This T cell receptor beta chain was documented in a study of PD-L1 blockade in urothelial cancer. Whole-study context: Analyses used blood from 3 weeks (second dose) and 6 weeks after treatment start.

The V end lost 3 bases, the J end lost 6 bases, and 18 bases lay between the germline ends. The CDR3 is made up of 16 amino acids. Per germline, CDR1 KGHSH and CDR2 LQKENI. Sequenced by immunoSEQ multiplex PCR; TCRdb stores in-frame clones only, minus some. The sample has just over 50,000 clones, about 72% seen once; the top ten hold approximately 3.3%. The sample was PBMCs, taken around atezolizumab (anti-PD-L1) treatment. The V and J genes are TRBV18 and TRBJ1-5, with D maybe TRBD1 (6 bases). The clonotype was recovered from a man in his 70s with urothelial cancer. The CDR3 loop reads CASSPFGEGGSQPQHF. CDR3 DNA: TGTGCCAGCTCACCTTTTGGGGAAGGGGGAAGTCAGCCCCAGCATTTT. The variable domain in full, completed from reference TRBV18 and TRBJ1-5, reads NAGVMQNPRHLVRRRGQEARLRCSPMKGHSHVYWYRQLPEEGLKFMVYLQKENIIDESGMPKERFSAEFPKEGPSILRIQQVVRGDSAAYFCASSPFGEGGSQPQHFGDGTRLSIL.